This T cell receptor (beta chain) was identified during a study of T cell responses to AZD1222 COVID-19 vaccine. Study-wide points: Among the donors, most were white British and more were female, and clonal diversity was possibly underestimated.

The protocol was immunoSEQ multiplex PCR, while the TCRdb copy is restricted to in-frame clones and leaves out a portion. The profile shows about 120,000 clones, approximately 90% of them singletons. The CDR3 sequence is 15 residues long. The V gene lost 7 bases and the J gene lost 5 bases, with 20 bases spanning the gap. Germline CDR1 is SNHLY and CDR2 is FYNNEI. A note on this clone: Its antigen is currently unknown.

Material: peripheral blood, obtained on day 0 of AZD1222 vaccination. The V gene is TRBV2, the J gene TRBJ2-5; tentatively, D is TRBD1 or TRBD2 (5 bases each). The sequence was collected from an adult in good health. CDR3 amino acids: CASIKGRLSGETQYF. The CDR3 nucleotides read TGTGCCAGCATCAAGGGGAGACTCTCTGGGGAGACCCAGTACTTC.